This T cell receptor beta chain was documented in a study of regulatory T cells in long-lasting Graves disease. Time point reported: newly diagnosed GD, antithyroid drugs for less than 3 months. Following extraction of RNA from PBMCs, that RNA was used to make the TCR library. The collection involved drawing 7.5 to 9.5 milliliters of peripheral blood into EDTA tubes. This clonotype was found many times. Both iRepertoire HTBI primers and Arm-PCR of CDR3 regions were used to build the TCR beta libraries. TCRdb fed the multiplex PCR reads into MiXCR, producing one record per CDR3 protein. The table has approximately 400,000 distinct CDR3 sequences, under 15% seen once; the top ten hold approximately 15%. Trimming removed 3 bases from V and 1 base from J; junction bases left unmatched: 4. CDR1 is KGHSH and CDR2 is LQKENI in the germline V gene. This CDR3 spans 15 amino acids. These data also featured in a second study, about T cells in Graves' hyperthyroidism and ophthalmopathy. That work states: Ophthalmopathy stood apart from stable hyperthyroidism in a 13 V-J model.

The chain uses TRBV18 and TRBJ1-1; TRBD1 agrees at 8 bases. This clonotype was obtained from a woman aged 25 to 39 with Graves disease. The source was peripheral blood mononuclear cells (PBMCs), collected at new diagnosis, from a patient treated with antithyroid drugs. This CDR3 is CASSPSGTGNTEAFF. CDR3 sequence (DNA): TGTGCCAGCTCACCGTCCGGGACAGGGAACACTGAAGCTTTCTTT. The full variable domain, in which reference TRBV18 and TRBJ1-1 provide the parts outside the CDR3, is NAGVMQNPRHLVRRRGQEARLRCSPMKGHSHVYWYRQLPEEGLKFMVYLQKENIIDESGMPKERFSAEFPKEGPSILRIQQVVRGDSAAYFCASSPSGTGNTEAFFGQGTRLTVV.